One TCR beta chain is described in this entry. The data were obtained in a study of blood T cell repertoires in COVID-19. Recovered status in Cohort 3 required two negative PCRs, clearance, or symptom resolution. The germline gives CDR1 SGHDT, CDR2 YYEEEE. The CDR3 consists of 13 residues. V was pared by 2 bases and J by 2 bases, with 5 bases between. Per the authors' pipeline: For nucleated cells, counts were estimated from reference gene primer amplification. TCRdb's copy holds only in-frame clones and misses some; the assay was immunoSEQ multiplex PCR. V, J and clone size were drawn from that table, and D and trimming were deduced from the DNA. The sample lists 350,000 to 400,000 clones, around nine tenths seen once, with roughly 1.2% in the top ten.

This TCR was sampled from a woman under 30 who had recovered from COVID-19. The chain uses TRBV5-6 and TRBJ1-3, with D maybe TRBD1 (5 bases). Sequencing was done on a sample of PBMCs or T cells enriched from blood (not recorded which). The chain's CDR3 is CASSLGAGNTIYF. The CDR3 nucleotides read TGTGCCAGCAGCTTAGGGGCTGGAAACACCATATATTTT.